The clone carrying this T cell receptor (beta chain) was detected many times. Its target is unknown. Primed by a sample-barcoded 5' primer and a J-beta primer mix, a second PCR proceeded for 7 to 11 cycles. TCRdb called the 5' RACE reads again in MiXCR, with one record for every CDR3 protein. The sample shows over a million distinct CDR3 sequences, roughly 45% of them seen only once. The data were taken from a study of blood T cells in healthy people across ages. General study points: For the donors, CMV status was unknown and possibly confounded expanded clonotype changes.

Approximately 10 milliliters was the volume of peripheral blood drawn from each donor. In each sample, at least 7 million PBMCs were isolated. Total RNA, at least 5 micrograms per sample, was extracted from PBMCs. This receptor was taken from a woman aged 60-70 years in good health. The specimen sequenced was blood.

In nucleotides, the CDR3 is TGTGCCAGCAGTGTGGACGCTTCCTACGAGCAGTACTTC. Protein product: CASSVDASYEQYF. The rearrangement links TRBV25-1 to TRBJ2-7; no definite D call. The CDR3 is 13 residues long. Trimming removed 4 bases from V and 1 base from J, with 8 bases in between. The germline V gene has CDR1 MGHDK and CDR2 SYGVNS.